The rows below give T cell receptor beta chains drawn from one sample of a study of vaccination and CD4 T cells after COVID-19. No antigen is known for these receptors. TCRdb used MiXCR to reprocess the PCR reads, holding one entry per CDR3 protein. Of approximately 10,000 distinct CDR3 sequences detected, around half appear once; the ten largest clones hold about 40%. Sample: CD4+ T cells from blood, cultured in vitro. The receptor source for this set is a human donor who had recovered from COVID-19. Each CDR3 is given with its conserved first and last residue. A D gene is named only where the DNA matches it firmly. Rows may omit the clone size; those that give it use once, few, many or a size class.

cdr3_nt: TGTGCCAGCAGTCCCCTGAGCGGGGGAAGGGAGCTGTTTTTT
cdr3_aa: CASSPLSGGRELFF
v_call: TRBV6-1
d_call: TRBD2
j_call: TRBJ2-2
clone_size: few

cdr3_nt: TGCAGTGCTAGAGATCGACTTGAGGGGGGCACCGGGGAGCTGTTTTTT
cdr3_aa: CSARDRLEGGTGELFF
v_call: TRBV20-1
d_call: NA
j_call: TRBJ2-2
clone_size: few

cdr3_nt: TGTGCCAGCAGCCTATATTCAACCCTGGAATCATTGAATCAGCCCCAGCATTTT
cdr3_aa: CASSLYSTLESLNQPQHF
v_call: TRBV6-2/TRBV6-3
d_call: NA
j_call: TRBJ1-5
clone_size: few

cdr3_nt: TGTGCCTGGAGTCTTAGCGGGGGGGCCACAGATACGCAGTATTTT
cdr3_aa: CAWSLSGGATDTQYF
v_call: TRBV30
d_call: TRBD2
j_call: TRBJ2-3
clone_size: NA

cdr3_nt: TGCAGCGGGGCTCGTTACCGGGACAGGGGCTACGAGCAGTACTTC
cdr3_aa: CSGARYRDRGYEQYF
v_call: TRBV29-1
d_call: TRBD1
j_call: TRBJ2-7
clone_size: NA

cdr3_nt: TGCGCCAGCAGCTTGGAGTACAGCTCCTACGAGCAGTACTTC
cdr3_aa: CASSLEYSSYEQYF
v_call: TRBV5-1
d_call: NA
j_call: TRBJ2-7
clone_size: NA

cdr3_nt: TGTGCCAGCACTAGACAGGGGATCACAGATACGCAGTATTTT
cdr3_aa: CASTRQGITDTQYF
v_call: TRBV5-4
d_call: TRBD1
j_call: TRBJ2-3
clone_size: few

cdr3_nt: TGCGCCAGCAGCCAAGCTAGGGTAAACTATGGCTACACCTTC
cdr3_aa: CASSQARVNYGYTF
v_call: TRBV4-1
d_call: NA
j_call: TRBJ1-2
clone_size: few

cdr3_nt: TGCGCCAGCAGCTTGGTGCGGAGCTCCTACGAGCAGTACTTC
cdr3_aa: CASSLVRSSYEQYF
v_call: TRBV5-1
d_call: NA
j_call: TRBJ2-7
clone_size: NA

cdr3_nt: TGTGCCAGCAGCACCTGGACTAGCGGGGGGGCCTTGTACAATGAGCAGTTCTTC
cdr3_aa: CASSTWTSGGALYNEQFF
v_call: TRBV7-9
d_call: TRBD2
j_call: TRBJ2-1
clone_size: NA

cdr3_nt: TGTGCCAGCAGCTTAGCGAGGGAGACCCAGTACTTC
cdr3_aa: CASSLARETQYF
v_call: TRBV7-2
d_call: NA
j_call: TRBJ2-5
clone_size: NA

cdr3_nt: TGTGCCAGCAGCTTCCAATCGGGACTAGCGGATGAGCAGTTCTTC
cdr3_aa: CASSFQSGLADEQFF
v_call: TRBV7-9
d_call: TRBD2
j_call: TRBJ2-1
clone_size: NA

cdr3_nt: TGCGCCAGCAGCGCCCAATTTGGGGGGATTGGGCCTGGCTACACCTTC
cdr3_aa: CASSAQFGGIGPGYTF
v_call: TRBV5-1
d_call: NA
j_call: TRBJ1-2
clone_size: NA

cdr3_nt: TGTGCCAGCCACAGGGGGCTCGATGGGAATCAGCCCCAGCATTTT
cdr3_aa: CASHRGLDGNQPQHF
v_call: TRBV6-1
d_call: TRBD1
j_call: TRBJ1-5
clone_size: few

cdr3_nt: TGCAGTGCTGTCACCGGGACTAGATCCTTCGGTGAGCAGTTCTTC
cdr3_aa: CSAVTGTRSFGEQFF
v_call: TRBV20-1
d_call: TRBD2
j_call: TRBJ2-1
clone_size: NA